These 5 T cell receptor beta chains came from one sample sequenced in a study of cytomegalovirus exposure and HLA in healthy donors. In the PCR, 60 Vbeta and 13 Jbeta primers were used. TCRdb's copy holds only in-frame clones and misses some; the assay was immunoSEQ multiplex PCR. The sample carries approximately 160,000 clones, approximately 84% recorded once. The sample taken for sequencing was PBMCs. These receptors all come from a man in his forties or fifties in good health and CMV-seropositive.

This clone was seen only once. The rearrangement joins TRBV5-1 to TRBJ2-7; 8 bases align to TRBD2. CDR3 length: 14 residues. The V segment lost 3 bases and the J segment 1 base; nucleotides outside the gene matches: 3. Per germline, CDR1 SGHRS and CDR2 YFSETQ. CDR3 nucleotides: TGCGCCAGCAGCTCGCGGGAGGCGTCCTACGAGCAGTACTTC. It codes for CASSSREASYEQYF.

This chain joins TRBV9 and TRBJ1-4; weak D call: TRBD1 (6 bases). Germline V gene sequence: CDR1 SGDLS, CDR2 YYNGEE. The germline V and J ends were trimmed by 2 bases and 7 bases, with 12 bases remaining between them. This CDR3 region has 14 residues. The CDR3 loop is CASSVSGGGEKLFF. The DNA of the CDR3 is TGTGCCAGCAGCGTGTCGGGGGGCGGTGAAAAACTGTTTTTT.

The rearrangement uses TRBV19 and TRBJ1-2; 8 bases map to TRBD1. Germline CDR1 LNHDA, CDR2 SQIVND (reference sequence). The CDR3 sequence is 16 residues long. In DNA form, the CDR3 reads TGTGCTCCAGGGTGGGTCAGGGGGCTGTCTAACTATGGCTACACCTTC. It translates to CAPGWVRGLSNYGYTF.

The rearrangement uses TRBV9 and TRBJ2-1; maybe TRBD2 (6 bases). From germline, CDR1 is SGDLS and CDR2 YYNGEE. This CDR3 comprises 12 residues. Trimming shortened V by 2 bases and J by 7 bases, and 7 bases separated the two germline ends. The CDR3 DNA reads as TGTGCCAGCAGCGTCAGCGGGAATGAGCAGTTCTTC. Encoded protein: CASSVSGNEQFF.

The chain joins TRBV6-1 to TRBJ1-5; the D is unclear. The CDR3 is 14 residues long. The V and J ends lost 3 bases and 0 bases respectively, with 6 bases between them. Germline V gene data show CDR1 as MNHNS and CDR2 as SASEGT. The CDR3 DNA sequence: TGTGCCAGCAGTGACCGTCTTAGCAATCAGCCCCAGCATTTT. The encoded protein is CASSDRLSNQPQHF.